The text below deals with one T cell receptor beta chain. Germline lookup yields CDR1 WNHNN and CDR2 SYGVQD (reference sequence). Trimming took off 2 bases at V and 1 base at J, with 14 bases between the two ends. This CDR3 is 16 amino acids long. This sample was taken from a study of cytomegalovirus exposure and HLA in healthy donors. Study overall: Membership in the Caucasian-associated ancestry cluster was found for around 81% of nearly 400 genotyped donors.

This PCR relied on a set of 60 Vbeta primers and 13 Jbeta primers. TCRdb keeps only in-frame clones here, not all; method: immunoSEQ multiplex PCR. The repertoire has 200,000 to 250,000 clones, about 89% of them found once; the top ten carry 1%. J is TRBJ1-1 and V is TRBV10-1, with D maybe TRBD1 (6 bases). The sample was PBMCs. The TCR originated in a woman younger than 35 in good health and CMV-seronegative. CDR3 bases: TGCGCCAGCAGTGAGAGTGGGGGCCTTAAGAACACTGAAGCTTTCTTT. Translation: CASSESGGLKNTEAFF.